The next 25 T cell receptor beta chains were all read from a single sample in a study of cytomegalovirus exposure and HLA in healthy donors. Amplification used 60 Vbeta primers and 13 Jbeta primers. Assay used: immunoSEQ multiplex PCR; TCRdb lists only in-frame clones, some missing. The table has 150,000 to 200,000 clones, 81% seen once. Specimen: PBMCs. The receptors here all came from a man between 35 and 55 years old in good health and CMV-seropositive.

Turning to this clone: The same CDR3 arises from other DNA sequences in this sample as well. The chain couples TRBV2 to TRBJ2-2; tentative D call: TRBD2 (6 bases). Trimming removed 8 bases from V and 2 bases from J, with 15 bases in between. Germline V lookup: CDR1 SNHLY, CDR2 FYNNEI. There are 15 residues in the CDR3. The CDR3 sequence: CASGSLATNTGELFF. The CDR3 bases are TGTGCCAGCGGAAGCCTAGCGACCAACACCGGGGAGCTGTTTTTT.

Written as DNA, the CDR3 is TGTGCCAGCGGAGTAAACACCGGGGAGCTGTTTTTT. This gives the protein CASGVNTGELFF. The chain joins TRBV7-9 to TRBJ2-2; D is unresolved. V lost 8 bases and J lost 2, with 6 bases in between. In germline, CDR1 is SEHNR, CDR2 FQNEAQ (reference sequence). The CDR3 is made up of 12 amino acids.

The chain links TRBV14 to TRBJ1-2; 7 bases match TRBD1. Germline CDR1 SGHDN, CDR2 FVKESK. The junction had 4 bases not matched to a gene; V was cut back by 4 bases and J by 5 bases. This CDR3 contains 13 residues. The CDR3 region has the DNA TGTGCCAGCAGCCCAGGGACAGATTATGGCTACACCTTC. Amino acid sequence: CASSPGTDYGYTF.

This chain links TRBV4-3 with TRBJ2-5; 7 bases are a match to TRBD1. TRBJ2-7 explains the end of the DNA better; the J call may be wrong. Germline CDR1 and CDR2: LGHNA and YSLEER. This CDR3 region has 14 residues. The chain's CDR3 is CASSQDRGSNEQYF. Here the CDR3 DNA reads TGCGCCAGCAGCCAAGACAGGGGGTCCAACGAGCAGTACTTC.

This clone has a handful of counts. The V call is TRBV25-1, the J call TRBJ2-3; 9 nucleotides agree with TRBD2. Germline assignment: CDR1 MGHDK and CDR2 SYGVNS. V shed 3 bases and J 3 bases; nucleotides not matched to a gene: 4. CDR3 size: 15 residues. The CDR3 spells CASSDSGGLTDTQYF. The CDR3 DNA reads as TGTGCCAGCAGTGATAGCGGGGGTTTAACAGATACGCAGTATTTT.

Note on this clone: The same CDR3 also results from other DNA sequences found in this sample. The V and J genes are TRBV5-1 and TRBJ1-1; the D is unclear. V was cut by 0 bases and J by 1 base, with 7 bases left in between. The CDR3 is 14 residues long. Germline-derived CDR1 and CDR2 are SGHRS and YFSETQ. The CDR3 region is CASSLVGGNTEAFF. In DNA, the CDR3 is TGCGCCAGCAGCTTGGTCGGCGGGAACACTGAAGCTTTCTTT.

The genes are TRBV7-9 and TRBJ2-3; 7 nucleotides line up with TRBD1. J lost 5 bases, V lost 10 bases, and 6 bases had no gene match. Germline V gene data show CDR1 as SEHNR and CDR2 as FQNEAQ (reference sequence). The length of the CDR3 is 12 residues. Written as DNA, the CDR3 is TGTGCCACTGACAGGGTAAAAGATACGCAGTATTTT. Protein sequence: CATDRVKDTQYF. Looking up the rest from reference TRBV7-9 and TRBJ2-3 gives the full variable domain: DTGVSQNPRHKITKRGQNVTFRCDPISEHNRLYWYRQTLGQGPEFLTYFQNEAQLEKSRLLSDRFSAERPKGSFSTLEIQRTEQGDSAMYLCATDRVKDTQYFGPGTRLTVL.

CDR3 nucleotide sequence: TGTGCCAGTAGTATGAGGGAGACTCTGGAGACCCAGTACTTC. It specifies CASSMRETLETQYF. This chain connects TRBV19 to TRBJ2-5, with D perhaps matching TRBD2 (5 bases). Germline CDR1 and CDR2: LNHDA and SQIVND (reference sequence). The V end was cut by 3 bases, the J end by 5 bases, with 13 bases between. The CDR3 has 14 residues. The full variable domain, in which reference TRBV19 and TRBJ2-5 provide the parts outside the CDR3, is DGGITQSPKYLFRKEGQNVTLSCEQNLNHDAMYWYRQDPGQGLRLIYYSQIVNDFQKGDIAEGYSVSREKKESFPLTVTSAQKNPTAFYLCASSMRETLETQYFGPGTRLLVL.

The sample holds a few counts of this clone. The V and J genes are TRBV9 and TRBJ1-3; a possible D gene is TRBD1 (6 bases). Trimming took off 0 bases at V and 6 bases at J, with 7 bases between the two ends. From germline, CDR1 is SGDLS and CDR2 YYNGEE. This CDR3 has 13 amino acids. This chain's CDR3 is CASSVEGENTIYF. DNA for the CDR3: TGTGCCAGCAGCGTAGAGGGGGAAAACACCATATATTTT.

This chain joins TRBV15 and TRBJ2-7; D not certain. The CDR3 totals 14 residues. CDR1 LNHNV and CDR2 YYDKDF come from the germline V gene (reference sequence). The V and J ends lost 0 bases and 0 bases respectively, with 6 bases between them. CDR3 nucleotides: TGTGCCACCAGCAGAGACCTGAGCTCCTACGAGCAGTACTTC. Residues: CATSRDLSSYEQYF.

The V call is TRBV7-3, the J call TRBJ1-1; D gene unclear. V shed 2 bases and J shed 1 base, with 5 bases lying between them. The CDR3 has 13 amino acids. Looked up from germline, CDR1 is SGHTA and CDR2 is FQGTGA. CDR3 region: CASSLLWNTEAFF. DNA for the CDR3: TGTGCCAGCAGCTTACTATGGAACACTGAAGCTTTCTTT.

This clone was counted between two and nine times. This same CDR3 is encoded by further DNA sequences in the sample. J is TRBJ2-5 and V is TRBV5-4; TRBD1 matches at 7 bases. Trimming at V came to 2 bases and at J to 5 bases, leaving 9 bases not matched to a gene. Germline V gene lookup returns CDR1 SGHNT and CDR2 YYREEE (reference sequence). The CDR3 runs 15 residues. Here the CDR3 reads CASSFGSGTAETQYF. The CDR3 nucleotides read TGTGCCAGCAGCTTTGGGTCAGGGACAGCGGAGACCCAGTACTTC.

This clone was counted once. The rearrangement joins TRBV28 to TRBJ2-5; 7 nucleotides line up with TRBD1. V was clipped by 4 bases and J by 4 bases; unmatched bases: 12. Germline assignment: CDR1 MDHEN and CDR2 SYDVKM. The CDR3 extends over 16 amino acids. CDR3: CASSSDHTGVRETQYF. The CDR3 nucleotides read TGTGCCAGCAGTTCGGACCACACAGGGGTTCGAGAGACCCAGTACTTC.

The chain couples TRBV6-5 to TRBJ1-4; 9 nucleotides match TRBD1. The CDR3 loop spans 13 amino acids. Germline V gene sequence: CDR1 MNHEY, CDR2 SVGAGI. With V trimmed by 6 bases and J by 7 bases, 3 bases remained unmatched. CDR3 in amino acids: CASRRQGGEKLFF. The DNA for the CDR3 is TGTGCCAGCAGGCGACAGGGGGGTGAAAAACTGTTTTTT.

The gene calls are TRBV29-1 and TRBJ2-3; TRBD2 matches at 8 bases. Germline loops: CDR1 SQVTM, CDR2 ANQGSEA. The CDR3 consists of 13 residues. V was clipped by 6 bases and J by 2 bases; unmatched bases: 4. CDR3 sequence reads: CSVERGPTDTQYF. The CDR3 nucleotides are TGCAGCGTCGAGCGGGGGCCCACAGATACGCAGTATTTT.

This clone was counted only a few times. The CDR3 spells CASSEFRSYGYTF. The CDR3 coding sequence is TGTGCCAGCAGTGAGTTTAGAAGCTATGGCTACACCTTC. This rearrangement joins TRBV6-1 to TRBJ1-2; D gene unclear. The CDR3 totals 13 residues. Germline lookup yields CDR1 MNHNS and CDR2 SASEGT. V gave up 3 bases and J gave up 4 bases, with 9 bases separating them.

As DNA, the CDR3 is TGTGCCAGCAGCCAAGTTACCGGGAGTTTCAATGAGCAGTTCTTC. Translating it yields CASSQVTGSFNEQFF. The rearrangement links TRBV4-2 to TRBJ2-1; perhaps TRBD2 as D (6 bases). The germline V gene encodes CDR1 LGHNA and CDR2 YNFKEQ. Trimming removed 1 base from V and 6 bases from J, with 13 bases in between. The CDR3 runs 15 residues.

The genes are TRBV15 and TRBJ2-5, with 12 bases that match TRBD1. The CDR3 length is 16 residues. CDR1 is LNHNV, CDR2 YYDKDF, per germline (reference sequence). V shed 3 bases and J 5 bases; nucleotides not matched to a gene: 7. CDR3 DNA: TGTGCCACCAGCAGGGGCCGGGACAGGGGGCTGGAGACCCAGTACTTC. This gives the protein CATSRGRDRGLETQYF.

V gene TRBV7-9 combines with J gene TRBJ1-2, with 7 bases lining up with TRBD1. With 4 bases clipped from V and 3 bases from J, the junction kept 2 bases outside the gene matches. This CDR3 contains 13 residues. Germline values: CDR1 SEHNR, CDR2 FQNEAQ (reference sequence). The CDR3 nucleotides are TGTGCCAGCAGCTCGACAGGGTACTATGGCTACACCTTC. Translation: CASSSTGYYGYTF.

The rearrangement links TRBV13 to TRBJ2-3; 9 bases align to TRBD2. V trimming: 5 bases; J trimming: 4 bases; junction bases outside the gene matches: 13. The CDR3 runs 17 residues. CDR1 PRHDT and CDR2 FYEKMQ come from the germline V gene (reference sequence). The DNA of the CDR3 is TGTGCCAGCAGCCACCCGGAGGGGCGGGGGGGCTCAGATACGCAGTATTTT. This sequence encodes CASSHPEGRGGSDTQYF.

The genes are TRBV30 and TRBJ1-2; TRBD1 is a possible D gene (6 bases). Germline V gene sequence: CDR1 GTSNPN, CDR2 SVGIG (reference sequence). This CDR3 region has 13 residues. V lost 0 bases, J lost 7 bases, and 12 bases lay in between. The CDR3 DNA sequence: TGTGCCTGGAGTGTACTTACAGGGAGTGGCTACACCTTC. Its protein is CAWSVLTGSGYTF.

The CDR3 DNA reads as TGTGCCATCAGCCAGGGGGCAACTAATGAAAAACTGTTTTTT. Translated, it gives CAISQGATNEKLFF. V usage is TRBV10-3 and J usage is TRBJ1-4, with TRBD1 identical over 7 bases. The CDR3 covers 14 residues. CDR1 and CDR2 (germline): ENHRY, SYGVKD. V lost 6 bases to trimming and J lost 0 bases; unmatched junction nucleotides: 1.

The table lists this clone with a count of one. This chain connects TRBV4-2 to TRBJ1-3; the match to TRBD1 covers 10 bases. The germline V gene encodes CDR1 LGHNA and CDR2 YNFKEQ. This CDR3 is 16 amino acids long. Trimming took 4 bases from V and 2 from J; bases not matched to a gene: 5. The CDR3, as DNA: TGTGCCAGCAGCCGCGACAGGGGGCCTACTGGAAACACCATATATTTT. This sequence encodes CASSRDRGPTGNTIYF.

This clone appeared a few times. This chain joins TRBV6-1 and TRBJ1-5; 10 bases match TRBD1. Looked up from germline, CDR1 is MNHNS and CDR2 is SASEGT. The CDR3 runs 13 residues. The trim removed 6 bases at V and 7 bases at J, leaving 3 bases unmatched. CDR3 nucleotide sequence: TGTGCCAGCAGCGAGGACAGGGGGCAGCCCCAGCATTTT. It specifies CASSEDRGQPQHF.

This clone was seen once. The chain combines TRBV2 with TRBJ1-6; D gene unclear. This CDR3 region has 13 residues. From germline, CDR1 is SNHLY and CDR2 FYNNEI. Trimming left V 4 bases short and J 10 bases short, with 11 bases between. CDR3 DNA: TGTGCCAGCAGTGGGGAGACAAACTCACCCCTCCACTTT. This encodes CASSGETNSPLHF.